This TCR beta chain was found in a study of blood T cell repertoires in COVID-19. Background on the study: Samples taken during acute and convalescent COVID-19 were collected in the United States, Italy and Spain. Sources were T cells, B-cell-depleted T cells, or PBMCs; the material itself was cDNA or gDNA.

Germline-derived CDR1 and CDR2 are LGHNA and YSLEER. The CDR3 is 17 residues long. With V trimmed by 1 base and J by 4 bases, 7 bases remained unmatched. Original methodology: Reference gene primer amplification gave nucleated cell count estimates. Data came from immunoSEQ multiplex PCR; TCRdb stores just in-frame clones and leaves some out. V, J and clone size are taken as reported in that table, and D and trimming were inferred from the DNA itself. The sample yields around 260,000 clones, approximately 85% seen once. Seattle patients were enrolled while actively infected and followed longitudinally.

V gene TRBV4-3 combines with J gene TRBJ2-7, with 13 bases fitting TRBD2. Input material: peripheral blood. The receptor comes from a human donor with COVID-19, enrolled during active disease. The donor label of this sample is uncertain. CDR3 sequence (DNA): TGCGCCAGCAGCCAAGGACTAGCGGGAGGCGTCCGGTACGAGCAGTACTTC. It yields the protein CASSQGLAGGVRYEQYF.